This T cell receptor beta chain came from a study of cytotoxic CD8 clonotypes in ibrutinib-treated CLL. Profiled with immunoSEQ multiplex PCR; TCRdb holds only in-frame clones, not every one. Here the sample spans roughly 130,000 clones, approximately 90% being singletons. There are 16 residues in the CDR3. J lost 1 base, V lost 3 bases, and 5 bases had no gene match. Germline V gene data show CDR1 as SEHNR and CDR2 as FQNEAQ (reference sequence). This material consisted of PBMCs, taken after 12 months of ibrutinib treatment. This receptor was taken from a human donor with chronic lymphocytic leukemia. The chain combines TRBV7-9 with TRBJ2-7; TRBD2 matches at 11 bases. CDR3 DNA: TGTGCCAGCAGCTTCCTAGCGGGAGGTCCTTCCTACGAGCAGTACTTC. This gives the protein CASSFLAGGPSYEQYF.